The 25 T cell receptor beta chains presented below share a single source sample, sequenced in a study of T cells in Graves' hyperthyroidism and ophthalmopathy. RNA transcripts yielded amplified TCR beta CDR3 regions. The TCR CDR3 was amplified in a first-round RT-PCR using the HTBI primer set. MiXCR, applied by TCRdb to the multiplex PCR reads, yields one record per CDR3 protein. The data show roughly 580,000 distinct CDR3 sequences, with approximately 44% seen just once and approximately 8.2% held by the top ten. The specimen was peripheral blood or thyroid tissue (not recorded which). These receptors came from a woman aged 18-35 years with Graves' hyperthyroidism.

V is TRBV29-1 and J is TRBJ1-2; 12 bases map to TRBD1. J was trimmed by 4 bases and V by 0 bases; bases with no gene match: 3. Germline-derived CDR1 and CDR2 are SQVTM and ANQGSEA. This CDR3 has 15 residues. The CDR3 protein is CSVEDGTGGGYGYTF. The CDR3 DNA reads TGCAGCGTTGAAGACGGGACAGGGGGCGGCTATGGCTACACCTTC.

The gene calls are TRBV12-3 or TRBV12-4 and TRBJ2-5; 10 bases align to TRBD2. Trimming took 2 bases from V and 1 from J; bases not matched to a gene: 1. This CDR3 comprises 15 residues. The CDR3 nucleotides read TGTGCCAGCAGTTTAAGCGGGAGGGCCCAAGAGACCCAGTACTTC. Translated: CASSLSGRAQETQYF.

V usage is TRBV19 and J usage is TRBJ1-2, with TRBD1 identical over 9 bases. This CDR3 comprises 16 residues. CDR1 and CDR2 from the germline V gene are LNHDA and SQIVND (reference sequence). The J segment lost 6 bases and the V segment lost 2 bases, leaving 10 bases of the junction unmatched. CDR3 in DNA: TGTGCCAGTAGTATACACCGGGACAGGGTCTATGATGGCTACACCTTC. Protein sequence: CASSIHRDRVYDGYTF. Using reference TRBV19 and TRBJ1-2 for the parts outside the CDR3, the full variable domain is DGGITQSPKYLFRKEGQNVTLSCEQNLNHDAMYWYRQDPGQGLRLIYYSQIVNDFQKGDIAEGYSVSREKKESFPLTVTSAQKNPTAFYLCASSIHRDRVYDGYTFGSGTRLTVV.

CDR3 amino acids: CSATRTGTSNQPQHF. The CDR3 bases are TGCAGTGCTACACGGACAGGGACTAGCAATCAGCCCCAGCATTTT. The chain couples TRBV20-1 to TRBJ1-5; 8 nucleotides match TRBD1. The CDR3 totals 15 residues. J lost 0 bases, V lost 4 bases, and 5 bases had no gene match. CDR1 DFQATT and CDR2 SNEGSKA come from the germline V gene (reference sequence).

This clonotype was detected a few times. The rearrangement links TRBV24-1 to TRBJ2-2; D remains unclear. Trimming removed 5 bases at V and 1 base at J, with 7 bases between. This CDR3 region has 14 residues. Germline assignment: CDR1 KGHDR and CDR2 SFDVKD. For the CDR3, the DNA is TGTGCCACCAGTGTGGAGTGGAACACCGGGGAGCTGTTTTTT. Protein: CATSVEWNTGELFF.

The gene calls are TRBV2 and TRBJ2-5; TRBD2 matches 15 bases. V shed 4 bases, J shed 7 bases, and the junction held 1 base outside the gene matches. Germline CDR1 SNHLY, CDR2 FYNNEI. The CDR3 consists of 14 residues. CDR3 loop: CASSGGLAGGTQYF. The CDR3 region has the DNA TGTGCCAGCAGTGGGGGACTAGCGGGAGGGACCCAGTACTTC.

In this sample, this clonotype turned up many times. The chain has TRBV19 and TRBJ1-5; D not certain. The CDR3 runs 12 residues. Trimming pared 4 bases from V and 6 bases from J, leaving 7 bases between. Germline V gives CDR1 LNHDA, CDR2 SQIVND (reference sequence). CDR3 region: CASSNGRQPQHF. Written as DNA, the CDR3 is TGTGCCAGTAGTAACGGGCGTCAGCCCCAGCATTTT.

The chain combines TRBV6-5 with TRBJ1-1; D remains unclear. CDR3 length equals 15 residues. V lost 2 bases to trimming and J lost 0 bases, with 10 bases between them. CDR1 is MNHEY and CDR2 is SVGAGI in the germline V gene. CDR3: CASSYGTQVNTEAFF. DNA for the CDR3: TGTGCCAGCAGTTACGGTACCCAGGTGAACACTGAAGCTTTCTTT.

This clonotype was seen only a few times. This chain uses TRBV20-1 with TRBJ1-5; 7 nucleotides match TRBD1. V trimming: 6 bases; J trimming: 7 bases; junction bases outside the gene matches: 9. Germline lookup yields CDR1 DFQATT and CDR2 SNEGSKA (reference sequence). This CDR3 has 13 residues. CDR3 in DNA: TGCAGTGCCGGCGACAGGGTCAGCCAGCCCCAGCATTTT. Translated: CSAGDRVSQPQHF.

The table lists this clonotype with a few counts. The rearrangement links TRBV2 to TRBJ1-4, with a weak D call TRBD1 (6 bases). The CDR3 contains 13 residues. From germline, CDR1 is SNHLY and CDR2 FYNNEI. V shed 8 bases and J shed 7 bases, with 14 bases lying between them. CDR3 DNA: TGTGCCAGCTTTGCCGACAGGCGTGAAAAACTGTTTTTT. This gives the protein CASFADRREKLFF.

A remark on this clonotype: Being one base from a much bigger clone, this may be a read error. The genes are TRBV20-1 and TRBJ1-1, with no clear D. The CDR3 runs to 13 residues. Germline-derived CDR1 and CDR2 are DFQATT and SNEGSKA (reference sequence). CDR3 sequence reads: CRARAGVHTEAFF. CDR3 DNA: TGCAGAGCTAGAGCTGGGGTTCACACTGAAGCTTTCTTT.

The chain couples TRBV2 to TRBJ1-2; 9 bases are shared with TRBD1. The V gene's germline CDR1 is SNHLY and CDR2 FYNNEI. The V gene end was trimmed by 5 bases and the J gene end by 6 bases; junction bases not matched to a gene: 4. There are 13 residues in the CDR3. DNA for the CDR3: TGTGCCAGCAGTACCCGGGACAGGGATGGCTACACCTTC. Protein sequence: CASSTRDRDGYTF.

Ten or more counts support this clonotype. The gene calls are TRBV20-1 and TRBJ1-1; D is unclear. Germline loops: CDR1 DFQATT, CDR2 SNEGSKA (reference sequence). CDR3 length: 12 amino acids. V gave up 5 bases and J gave up 1 base, with 8 bases separating them. The CDR3 coding sequence is TGCAGTGCTCCTCGGGAGAACACTGAAGCTTTCTTT. Protein sequence: CSAPRENTEAFF.

The chain has TRBV5-1 and TRBJ1-2; possibly TRBD1 for D (6 bases). V gave up 4 bases and J gave up 4 bases, with 14 bases separating them. This CDR3 has 14 amino acids. CDR1 and CDR2 (germline): SGHRS, YFSETQ. The CDR3 spells CASSPGAVGYGYTF. In nucleotides, the CDR3 is TGCGCCAGCAGCCCAGGGGCCGTCGGCTATGGCTACACCTTC.

The V and J genes are TRBV5-1 and TRBJ1-1; TRBD1 might be the D (6 bases). Germline V gene data show CDR1 as SGHRS and CDR2 as YFSETQ. The CDR3 covers 15 residues. The ends were cut back, 0 bases at V and 3 bases at J, with 12 bases in the middle. The CDR3: CASSLGGLGHTEAFF. The CDR3 bases are TGCGCCAGCAGCTTGGGGGGGCTAGGGCACACTGAAGCTTTCTTT.

This clonotype was counted a few times. This sequence may be a read error, since a much larger clone differs from it by one base. The rearrangement joins TRBV2 to TRBJ2-7; 7 bases map to TRBD2. Trimming removed 4 bases from V and 6 bases from J; junction bases left unmatched: 0. The CDR3 is made up of 11 amino acids. The V gene's germline CDR1 is SNHLY and CDR2 FYNNEI. For the CDR3, the DNA is TGTGCCAGCAGTGCTAGCGGCGAGCAGTACTTC. It specifies CASSASGEQYF.

This clonotype was counted between two and nine times. V and J are TRBV2 and TRBJ1-4; 7 nucleotides line up with TRBD1. This CDR3 is 14 amino acids long. V trimming: 8 bases; J trimming: 5 bases; junction bases outside the gene matches: 8. The V gene's germline CDR1 is SNHLY and CDR2 FYNNEI. The CDR3 sequence is CASRTRTGNEKLFF. In DNA form, the CDR3 reads TGTGCCAGCCGCACCCGGACAGGAAATGAAAAACTGTTTTTT.

The V and J genes are TRBV14 and TRBJ2-5; TRBD1 or TRBD2 may be the D gene (5 bases each). This CDR3 contains 15 residues. The germline V and J ends were trimmed by 6 bases and 5 bases, with 19 bases remaining between them. Per germline, CDR1 SGHDN and CDR2 FVKESK. The DNA of the CDR3 is TGTGCCAGCAGTTTAGAGGGGTATACGGGCGAGACCCAGTACTTC. Translated: CASSLEGYTGETQYF.

This clonotype has just one count. The rearrangement uses TRBV2 and TRBJ2-3; D is ambiguous. CDR3 length: 17 residues. Germline CDR1 reads SNHLY; CDR2 reads FYNNEI. Deletions cut 5 bases from V and 0 bases from J, with 18 bases between. DNA for the CDR3: TGTGCCAGCAGTCCCTCTCGCATAGCAGTCAGCACAGATACGCAGTATTTT. It specifies CASSPSRIAVSTDTQYF.

This clonotype was seen a handful of times. The chain couples TRBV5-1 to TRBJ2-2, with no clear D. V lost 0 bases to trimming and J lost 4 bases, with 10 bases between them. CDR3 length: 15 amino acids. Germline-derived CDR1 and CDR2 are SGHRS and YFSETQ. The CDR3 DNA reads as TGCGCCAGCAGCTTGGAATGGATGGGCACCGGGGAGCTGTTTTTT. This translates into CASSLEWMGTGELFF.

This clonotype showed up many times. The genes are TRBV7-8 and TRBJ1-2, with unresolved D. Germline V gene data show CDR1 as SGHVS and CDR2 as FQNEAQ. Trimming cost V 1 base and J 1 base, with 10 bases left between them. This CDR3 is built from 15 residues. CDR3: CASSLVGKGNYGYTF. For the CDR3, the DNA is TGTGCCAGCAGCTTAGTGGGGAAGGGTAACTATGGCTACACCTTC.

The chain joins TRBV20-1 to TRBJ1-1; 7 nucleotides align to TRBD1. Germline V gene lookup returns CDR1 DFQATT and CDR2 SNEGSKA (reference sequence). Germline trimming cut 5 bases from V and 0 bases from J; bases unmatched to any gene: 3. The CDR3 is made up of 13 amino acids. In DNA form, the CDR3 reads TGCAGTGCTGGGGGACAGATGAACACTGAAGCTTTCTTT. This sequence encodes CSAGGQMNTEAFF.

The chain uses TRBV6-5 and TRBJ2-7, with D possibly TRBD2 on 6 matching bases. In germline, CDR1 is MNHEY, CDR2 SVGAGI. Trimming took 6 bases from V and 0 from J, leaving 18 bases between them. This CDR3 comprises 16 residues. This CDR3 reads CASSPTGGASSYEQYF. In DNA, the CDR3 is TGTGCCAGCAGCCCAACGGGCGGGGCAAGCTCCTACGAGCAGTACTTC.

Remarks on this clonotype: The DNA is left out, because the CDR3 cannot be placed on it with certainty; the CDR3 is given as TCRdb lists it. The chain couples TRBV6-1 to TRBJ2-7; the table names TRBD1, a call not compared with the DNA. The CDR3 numbers 14 amino acids, ends counted. Germline loops: CDR1 MNHNS, CDR2 SASEGT. CDR3 residues: CASSVAQGAGEQCF.

The chain recombines TRBV7-1 with TRBJ1-1, with D possibly TRBD1 on 5 matching bases. TRBV7-1 is marked as an open reading frame, function uncertain. This CDR3 contains 17 residues. The ends were cut back, 2 bases at V and 0 bases at J, with 16 bases in the middle. The CDR3 reads CASSSRLVTVMNTEAFF. The CDR3 region has the DNA TGTGCCAGCAGCTCACGTTTGGTGACAGTCATGAACACTGAAGCTTTCTTT.